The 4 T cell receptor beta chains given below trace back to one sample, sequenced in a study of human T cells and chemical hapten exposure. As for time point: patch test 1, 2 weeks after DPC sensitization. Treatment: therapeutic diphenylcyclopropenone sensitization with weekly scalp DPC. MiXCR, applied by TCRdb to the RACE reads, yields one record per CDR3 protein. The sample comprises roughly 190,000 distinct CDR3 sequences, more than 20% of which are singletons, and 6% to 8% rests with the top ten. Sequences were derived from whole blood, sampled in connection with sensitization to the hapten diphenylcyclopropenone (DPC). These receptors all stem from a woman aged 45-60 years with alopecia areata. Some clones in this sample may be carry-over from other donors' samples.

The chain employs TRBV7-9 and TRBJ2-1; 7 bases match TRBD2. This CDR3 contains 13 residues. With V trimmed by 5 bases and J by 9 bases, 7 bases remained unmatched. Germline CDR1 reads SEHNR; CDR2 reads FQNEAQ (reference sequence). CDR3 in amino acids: CASSLGLVGEQFF. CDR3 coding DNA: TGTGCCAGCAGCCTCGGACTAGTCGGTGAGCAGTTCTTC.

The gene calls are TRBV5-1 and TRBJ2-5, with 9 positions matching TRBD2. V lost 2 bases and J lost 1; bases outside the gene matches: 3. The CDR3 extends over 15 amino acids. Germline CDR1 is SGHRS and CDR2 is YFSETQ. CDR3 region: CASSFASGAQETQYF. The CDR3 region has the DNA TGCGCCAGCAGCTTCGCTAGCGGGGCCCAAGAGACCCAGTACTTC.

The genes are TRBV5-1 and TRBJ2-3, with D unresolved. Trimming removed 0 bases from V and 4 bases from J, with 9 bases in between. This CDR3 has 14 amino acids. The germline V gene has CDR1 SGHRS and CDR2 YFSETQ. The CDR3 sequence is CASSLGPSSDTQYF. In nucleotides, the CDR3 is TGCGCCAGCAGCTTGGGCCCAAGCTCAGATACGCAGTATTTT.

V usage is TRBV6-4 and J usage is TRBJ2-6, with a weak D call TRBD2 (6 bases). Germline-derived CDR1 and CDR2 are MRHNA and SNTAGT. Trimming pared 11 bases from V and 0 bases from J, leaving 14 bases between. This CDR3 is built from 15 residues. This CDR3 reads CAWSGLHSGANVLTF. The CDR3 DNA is TGTGCCTGGAGCGGGCTGCACTCTGGGGCCAACGTCCTGACTTTC.